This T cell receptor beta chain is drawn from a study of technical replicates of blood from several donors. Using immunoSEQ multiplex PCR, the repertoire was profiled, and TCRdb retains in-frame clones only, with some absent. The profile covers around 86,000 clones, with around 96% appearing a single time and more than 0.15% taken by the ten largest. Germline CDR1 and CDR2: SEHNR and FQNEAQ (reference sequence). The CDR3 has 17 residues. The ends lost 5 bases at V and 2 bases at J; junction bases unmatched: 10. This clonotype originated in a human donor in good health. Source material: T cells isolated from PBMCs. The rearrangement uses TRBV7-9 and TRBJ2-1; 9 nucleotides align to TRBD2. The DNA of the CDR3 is TGTGCCAGCAGCCTAGGAGCGGGGGGCCCCACCTACAATGAGCAGTTCTTC. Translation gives CASSLGAGGPTYNEQFF.